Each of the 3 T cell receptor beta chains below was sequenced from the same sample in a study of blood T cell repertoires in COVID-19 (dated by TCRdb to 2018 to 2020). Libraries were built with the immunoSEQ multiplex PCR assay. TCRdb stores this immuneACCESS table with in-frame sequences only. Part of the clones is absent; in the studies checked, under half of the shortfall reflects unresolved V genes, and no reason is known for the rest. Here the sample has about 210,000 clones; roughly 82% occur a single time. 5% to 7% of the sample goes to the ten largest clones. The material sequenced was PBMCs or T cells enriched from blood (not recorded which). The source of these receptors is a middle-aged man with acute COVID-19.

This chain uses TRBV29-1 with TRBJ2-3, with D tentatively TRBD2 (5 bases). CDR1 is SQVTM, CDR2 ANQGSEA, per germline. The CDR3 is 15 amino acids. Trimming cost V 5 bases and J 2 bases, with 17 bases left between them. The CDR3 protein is CSVRGMGSPTDTQYF. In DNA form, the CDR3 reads TGCAGCGTTCGAGGGATGGGATCCCCCACAGATACGCAGTATTTT.

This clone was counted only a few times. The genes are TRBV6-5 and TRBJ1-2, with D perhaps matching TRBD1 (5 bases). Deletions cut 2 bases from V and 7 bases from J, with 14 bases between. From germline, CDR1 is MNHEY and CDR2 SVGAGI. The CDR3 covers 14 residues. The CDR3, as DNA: TGTGCCAGCAGTTACACCTCCGACAGTTCTGGCTACACCTTC. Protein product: CASSYTSDSSGYTF.

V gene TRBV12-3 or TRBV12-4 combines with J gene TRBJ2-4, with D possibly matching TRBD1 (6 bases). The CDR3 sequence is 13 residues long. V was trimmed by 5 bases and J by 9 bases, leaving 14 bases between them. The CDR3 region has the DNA TGTGCCAGCAGTAAAACAGGGTCCACCATTCAGTACTTC. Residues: CASSKTGSTIQYF.